The 10 T cell receptor beta chains given below trace back to one sample, sequenced in a study of neurological immune-mediated disorders. TCRdb reprocessed the 5' RACE reads via MiXCR and lists one record per CDR3 protein. The repertoire includes tens of thousands of distinct CDR3 sequences, approximately 10% of them detected once, and about 1.8% sits in the top ten. Sequences were obtained from PBMCs. The receptors come from a man in his forties in good health.

This clonotype was counted at least ten times. This chain links TRBV3-1 with TRBJ2-2; 9 bases are a match to TRBD1. The CDR3 extends over 15 amino acids. The V and J ends lost 4 bases and 4 bases, in that order; junction bases with no gene match: 4. Germline V gives CDR1 LGHDT, CDR2 YNNKEL (reference sequence). This CDR3 is CASSLGQGRTGELFF. The CDR3 coding sequence is TGTGCCAGCAGCCTAGGACAGGGGCGCACCGGGGAGCTGTTTTTT.

This clonotype was found many times. The rearrangement joins TRBV12-3 or TRBV12-4 to TRBJ2-2, with TRBD2 matching over 10 bases. This CDR3 has 15 residues. With V trimmed by 5 bases and J by 7 bases, 7 bases remained unmatched. The CDR3 spells CASSILAGAGGELFF. CDR3 DNA: TGTGCCAGCAGTATCCTAGCGGGGGCGGGCGGGGAGCTGTTTTTT.

This clonotype was found many times. The genes are TRBV5-1 and TRBJ2-5; D perhaps matches TRBD1 (7 bases). This CDR3 comprises 16 residues. Germline assignment: CDR1 SGHRS and CDR2 YFSETQ. V was cut by 4 bases and J by 2 bases, with 18 bases left in between. This CDR3 is CASSPGDSSEQETQYF. In DNA form, the CDR3 reads TGCGCCAGCAGCCCGGGGGACAGCTCGGAACAAGAGACCCAGTACTTC.

Details on this clonotype: The DNA is omitted, as the CDR3 cannot be located on it reliably, and the CDR3 follows TCRdb's listing. The chain couples TRBV6-1 to TRBJ1-1; the D call in the table, TRBD1, was not verified against the DNA. Germline CDR1 reads MNHNS; CDR2 reads SASEGT. The CDR3 is 19 residues long, counting both termini. The CDR3 protein is CASSIYLCSVPDRDTEAFF.

This clonotype appeared many times. The chain carries TRBV6-6 and TRBJ2-2, with D possibly matching TRBD2 (5 bases). The CDR3 loop spans 16 amino acids. Germline CDR1 MNHNY, CDR2 SVGAGI (reference sequence). With 7 bases removed from V and 4 bases from J, the gap between germline ends came to 19 bases. The DNA for the CDR3 is TGTGCCAGCATCGAGGTCGCGGGCCTACGCACCGGGGAGCTGTTTTTT. Amino acids: CASIEVAGLRTGELFF.

The chain has TRBV20-1 and TRBJ1-2; D is unclear. Trimming removed 4 bases from V and 4 bases from J, with 10 bases in between. Per the germline V gene, CDR1 is DFQATT and CDR2 is SNEGSKA (reference sequence). CDR3 length: 12 amino acids. The CDR3 DNA follows: TGCAGTGCTACACACCAGAGCTATGGCTACACCTTC. Protein product: CSATHQSYGYTF.

This clonotype was counted many times. The chain couples TRBV5-6 to TRBJ2-1, with a possible D match to TRBD2 (6 bases). The CDR3 sequence is 13 residues long. Germline assignment: CDR1 SGHDT and CDR2 YYEEEE. V lost 4 bases and J 10 bases, leaving 15 bases between the germline ends. The chain's CDR3 is CASSPAGIGEQFF. The CDR3 DNA reads as TGTGCCAGCAGCCCCGCGGGGATAGGGGAGCAGTTCTTC.

This clonotype was observed at least ten times. The rearrangement links TRBV6-2 or TRBV6-3 to TRBJ2-7; D is tentatively TRBD1 or TRBD2 (5 bases each). V dropped 7 bases and J dropped 3 bases, with 13 bases sitting between them. Germline V lookup: CDR1 MNHEY, CDR2 SVGEGT. The CDR3 length is 13 residues. The CDR3 nucleotides read TGTGCCAGCAAGCCGGGACGGATCTACGAGCAGTACTTC. Its protein product is CASKPGRIYEQYF.

This clonotype was counted only a few times. The V and J genes are TRBV5-1 and TRBJ1-1; no clear D. V lost 4 bases and J lost 3, with 13 bases in between. Germline loops: CDR1 SGHRS, CDR2 YFSETQ. The CDR3 is 14 residues long. This CDR3 reads CASSVSGRYTEAFF. For the CDR3, the DNA is TGCGCCAGCAGCGTATCCGGACGGTACACTGAAGCTTTCTTT.

This clonotype was counted a single time. The V gene is TRBV3-1, the J gene TRBJ1-2, with unresolved D. Trimming removed 2 bases from V and 3 bases from J, with 4 bases in between. The CDR3 length is 12 residues. CDR1 and CDR2 from the germline V gene are LGHDT and YNNKEL (reference sequence). The CDR3 DNA sequence: TGTGCCAGCAGCCAACAACACTATGGCTACACCTTC. The encoded protein is CASSQQHYGYTF. Looking up the rest from reference TRBV3-1 and TRBJ1-2 gives the full variable domain: DTAVSQTPKYLVTQMGNDKSIKCEQNLGHDTMYWYKQDSKKFLKIMFSYNNKELIINETVPNRFSPKSPDKAHLNLHINSLELGDSAVYFCASSQQHYGYTFGSGTRLTVV.